This T cell receptor (beta chain) was identified in a study of blood T cell repertoires in COVID-19. The wider study: PBMCs, B-cell-depleted T cells, or T cells were the source of the cDNA or gDNA that made up the material.

V lost 6 bases, J lost 0 bases, and 8 bases lay in between. The CDR3 sequence is 14 residues long. CDR1 is LGHDT, CDR2 YNNKEL, per germline (reference sequence). Individuals drawn from 20 to 25 US areas were about 18 to 95 years old. Measured with immunoSEQ multiplex PCR; TCRdb has only the in-frame clones, and not every one. This table has some 320,000 clones, around 90% appearing once. The specimen was PBMCs or T cells enriched from blood (not recorded which). V gene TRBV3-1 (or the pseudogene TRBV3-2) combines with J gene TRBJ1-4; perhaps TRBD1 as D (5 bases). The sequence was collected from a man aged 55 to 70 who had recovered from COVID-19. As DNA, the CDR3 is TGTGCCAGCAGGGACATTTCAACTAATGAAAAACTGTTTTTT. Translation gives CASRDISTNEKLFF.